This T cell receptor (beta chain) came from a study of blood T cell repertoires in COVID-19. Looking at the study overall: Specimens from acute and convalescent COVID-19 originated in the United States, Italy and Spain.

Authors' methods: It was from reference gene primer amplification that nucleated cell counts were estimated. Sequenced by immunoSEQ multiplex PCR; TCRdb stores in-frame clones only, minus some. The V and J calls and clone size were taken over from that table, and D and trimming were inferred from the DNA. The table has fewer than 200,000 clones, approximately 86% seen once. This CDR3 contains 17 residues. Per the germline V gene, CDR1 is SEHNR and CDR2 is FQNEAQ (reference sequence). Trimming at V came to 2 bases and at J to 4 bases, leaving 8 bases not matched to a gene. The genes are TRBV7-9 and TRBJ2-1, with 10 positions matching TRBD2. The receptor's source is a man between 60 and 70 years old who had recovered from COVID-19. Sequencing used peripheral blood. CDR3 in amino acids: CASSLIYTSGAYNEQFF. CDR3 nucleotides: TGTGCCAGCAGCTTAATCTATACTAGCGGGGCATACAATGAGCAGTTCTTC.